A selection of T cell receptor beta chains follows, all from one sample in a study of OX40 agonist ivuxolimab in advanced cancers. Clones were read by immunoSEQ multiplex PCR, and TCRdb kept only the in-frame ones, dropping some. The sample includes 40,000 to 45,000 clones, 70% to 90% of them seen just once. Sequenced material: CD4+ or CD8+ T cells sorted from blood, taken in a trial of the OX40 agonist ivuxolimab. The origin of the receptors is an adult with an advanced solid tumor such as melanoma, head and neck, liver or kidney cancer. Each CDR3 is given with its conserved first and last residue. A D gene is named only where the DNA matches it firmly. Expanded clones are given a class, and other clones once, few, many or no size at all.

v_call	j_call	d_call	clone_size	cdr3_aa
TRBV28	TRBJ2-1	TRBD1	once	CASRAGGVTYNEQFF
TRBV15	TRBJ2-1	NA	NA	CATSRAPGAFSSYNEQFF
TRBV5-4	TRBJ1-1	NA	NA	CASSLAVGNTEAFF
TRBV6-5	TRBJ2-7	NA	NA	CASSYYAGTYEQYF
TRBV27	TRBJ2-3	TRBD1	NA	CASSRKGTAPTDTQYF
TRBV5-1	TRBJ1-6	NA	NA	CASSLGTGLSSPLHF
TRBV7-6	TRBJ2-7	TRBD1	NA	CASSLRTGVPLSSYEQYF
TRBV19	TRBJ2-1	TRBD1	NA	CASSIGGQGGDEQFF
TRBV19	TRBJ1-4	NA	NA	CASRRLGGRNEKLFF
TRBV6-1	TRBJ2-7	NA	NA	CATGGVPDHEQYF
TRBV11-2	TRBJ2-7	TRBD2	NA	CASTSTSGAYEQYF
TRBV5-6	TRBJ1-1	NA	NA	CASSAQQGGAFF
TRBV5-8	TRBJ2-7	TRBD2	NA	CASSLGRGSGQYF
TRBV28	TRBJ1-2	TRBD1	NA	CASALGQGNYGYTF
TRBV7-3	TRBJ2-3	NA	NA	CASSPRVGGPDTQYF
TRBV4-2	TRBJ2-2	TRBD2	NA	CASSLVTGTTNTGELFF
TRBV6-1	TRBJ1-2	NA	NA	CASTTRDNNYGYTF
TRBV19	TRBJ2-1	NA	NA	CASSTYRAGEQFF
TRBV30	TRBJ2-7	NA	NA	CAWSPGTYYEQYF
TRBV5-1	TRBJ2-1	TRBD1	NA	CASSPGGASYNEQFF
TRBV5-1	TRBJ2-7	TRBD2	once	CASSKLAGSSEQYF
TRBV4-1	TRBJ2-7	NA	NA	CASSQGNSYEQYF
TRBV6-5	TRBJ2-1	NA	NA	CASSYSWAKLYNEQFF
TRBV30	TRBJ1-4	NA	NA	CAWSPSSTGRNEKLFF
TRBV7-9	TRBJ2-1	TRBD2	NA	CASGQGLGFYNEQFF
TRBV14	TRBJ2-1	NA	NA	CASTRGSSYNEQFF
TRBV29-1	TRBJ1-2	NA	NA	CSVEIHNYGYTF
TRBV6-6	TRBJ2-5	NA	NA	CASADRLQETQYF
TRBV19	TRBJ2-7	TRBD1	few	CASSIAGGAAYEQYF
TRBV11-2	TRBJ1-6	TRBD1	NA	CASSLTDRGIHPLHF
TRBV19	TRBJ1-5	NA	few	CASSIRQGPAQPQHF
TRBV19	TRBJ1-1	NA	few	CASRPGLANTEAFF
TRBV5-1	TRBJ2-5	TRBD1	NA	CASSKDRGFEVGETQYF
TRBV7-8	TRBJ2-1	NA	few	CASSKTEGSYNEQFF
TRBV18	TRBJ1-1	NA	NA	CASSPPTYTEAFF
TRBV7-3	TRBJ2-2	NA	NA	CASRSFNTGELFF
TRBV5-1	TRBJ2-7	TRBD1	NA	CASSLAAGGTYEQYF
TRBV18	TRBJ1-2	NA	NA	CASSPASTNYGYTF
TRBV28	TRBJ2-1	TRBD2	NA	CASSPRTSGDYNEQFF
TRBV28	TRBJ2-7	NA	NA	CASTPSAKIRSYEQYF
TRBV5-8	TRBJ1-2	NA	NA	CASSLGREVGGYTF
TRBV6-5	TRBJ1-5	NA	NA	CASSYRTGNQPQHF